Included here is one TCR beta chain sequence, with context. This sample also contains other DNA sequences that code for the same CDR3. Recovered participants had two consecutive negative NP/OP PCR tests, healthcare professional clearance, or symptom resolution. The source of the sample is a study of blood T cell repertoires in COVID-19. V lost 1 base and J lost 4, with 11 bases in between. Germline-derived CDR1 and CDR2 are KGHSH and LQKENI. The CDR3 sequence is 14 residues long. Method: immunoSEQ multiplex PCR; TCRdb's copy keeps in-frame clones and lacks some. The sample contains 220,000 or so clones, 65% to 85% of which appear only once.

This receptor was identified in a woman between 55 and 75 years old who had recovered from COVID-19. The J gene is TRBJ2-7, the V gene TRBV18; D perhaps matches TRBD1 (6 bases). The specimen was PBMCs or T cells enriched from blood (not recorded which). CDR3: CASSPRQGPYEQYF. CDR3 sequence (DNA): TGTGCCAGCTCACCACGCCAGGGGCCATACGAGCAGTACTTC.